This T cell receptor (beta chain) was identified during a study of radiation and T cells in renal cell carcinoma. Study-wide results and caveats: In blood, top tumor clones expanded by 2 weeks, shrinking by 4.

Worth noting for this clone: Its cognate antigen is unknown.

Deletions cut 1 base from V and 4 bases from J, with 20 bases between. The CDR3 length is 17 residues. The germline CDR1 and CDR2 sequences are SGHDT and YYEEEE. Only in-frame clones appear in the TCRdb table, and some are missing; sequencing was by immunoSEQ multiplex PCR. Altogether tens of thousands of clones are present, around 76% being singletons, with the ten largest covering approximately 7%. As for time point: blood 2 weeks post-SBRT. The treatment is: 15 Gy SBRT to primary tumor, nephrectomy 4 weeks later. The patient's renal cell carcinoma had clear cell pathology. The sample was blood, taken from a patient whose treatment included radiotherapy and nephrectomy. The TCR comes from a man aged 55 to 69 with renal cell carcinoma. This chain joins TRBV5-6 and TRBJ1-1, with D possibly matching TRBD1 (5 bases). CDR3 DNA sequence: TGTGCCAGCAGCTTGCCCAGAAGTACAGGAGGTACCACTGAAGCTTTCTTT. Protein: CASSLPRSTGGTTEAFF. The entire variable domain, with the rest obtained from reference TRBV5-6 and TRBJ1-1, is as follows: DAGVTQSPTHLIKTRGQQVTLRCSPKSGHDTVSWYQQALGQGPQFIFQYYEEEERQRGNFPDRFSGHQFPNYSSELNVNALLLGDSALYLCASSLPRSTGGTTEAFFGQGTRLTVV.